A selection of T cell receptor beta chains follows, all from one sample in a study of identical twins. One entry per CDR3 protein results from TCRdb running MiXCR on the 5' RACE reads. The sample shows approximately 230,000 distinct CDR3 sequences, approximately 5.9% of them seen only once. The same sample was also used in a study of T cells expressing NK-cell markers.

Source material: CD8+ T cells sorted from blood. The receptor source for this set is a woman under 30 in good health. The CDR3 runs from the conserved cysteine through the conserved F or W. Each record gives: D gene, J gene, V gene, clone size, CDR3 DNA, CDR3 protein. D genes are given only for firm matches. Clone sizes are given selectively: once, few, many, or a class where the clone is expanded.

d_call: NA; j_call: TRBJ2-7; v_call: TRBV14; clone_size: few; cdr3_nt: TGTGCCAGCTCCCCACGGCCTCAGGGACGCGAGCAGTACTTC; cdr3_aa: CASSPRPQGREQYF
d_call: TRBD2; j_call: TRBJ2-1; v_call: TRBV13; clone_size: NA; cdr3_nt: TGTGCCAGCGGCCCTAGCGGAGGATCGCAGTTCTTC; cdr3_aa: CASGPSGGSQFF
d_call: NA; j_call: TRBJ1-1; v_call: TRBV7-9; clone_size: many; cdr3_nt: TGTGCCAGCAGCATCGGTTCGAACACTGAAGCTTTCTTT; cdr3_aa: CASSIGSNTEAFF
d_call: NA; j_call: TRBJ1-2; v_call: TRBV20-1; clone_size: NA; cdr3_nt: TGCAGTGCTAGAGATCCGGACGCGTCGGGCTATGGCTACACCTTC; cdr3_aa: CSARDPDASGYGYTF
d_call: TRBD1; j_call: TRBJ2-4; v_call: TRBV16; clone_size: few; cdr3_nt: TGTGCCAGCAGCCGAGTATCAGGGGGCACGGAAAACATTCAGTACTTC; cdr3_aa: CASSRVSGGTENIQYF
d_call: TRBD1; j_call: TRBJ2-7; v_call: TRBV4-1; clone_size: few; cdr3_nt: TGCGCCAGCAGCCAGAGGACAGGGGGGACCTACGAGCAGTACTTC; cdr3_aa: CASSQRTGGTYEQYF
d_call: NA; j_call: TRBJ2-5; v_call: TRBV5-6; clone_size: many; cdr3_nt: TGTGCCAGCAGCCTCTCACAGACCCAGTACTTC; cdr3_aa: CASSLSQTQYF
d_call: NA; j_call: TRBJ2-5; v_call: TRBV27; clone_size: many; cdr3_nt: TGTGCCAGCAGTAAGCCCGGGGAGACCCAGTACTTC; cdr3_aa: CASSKPGETQYF
d_call: NA; j_call: TRBJ1-2; v_call: TRBV10-2; clone_size: many; cdr3_nt: TGCGCCAGCAGTGACCTCGGTGGAGGGGATGGCTACACCTTC; cdr3_aa: CASSDLGGGDGYTF
d_call: TRBD1; j_call: TRBJ1-1; v_call: TRBV6-4; clone_size: few; cdr3_nt: TGTGCCAGCAGTGTTGGACAGGGGACTGAAGCTTTCTTT; cdr3_aa: CASSVGQGTEAFF
d_call: TRBD1; j_call: TRBJ2-5; v_call: TRBV3-1; clone_size: NA; cdr3_nt: TGTGCCAGCAGCCACCCCGGACAGGGCGAAGAGACCCAGTACTTC; cdr3_aa: CASSHPGQGEETQYF
d_call: NA; j_call: TRBJ1-3; v_call: TRBV5-5; clone_size: many; cdr3_nt: TGTGCCAGCAGCTTGGAATCGGTCGGCCTCCGCTCTGGAAACACCATATATTTT; cdr3_aa: CASSLESVGLRSGNTIYF
d_call: TRBD1; j_call: TRBJ1-2; v_call: TRBV12-5; clone_size: NA; cdr3_nt: TGTGCTAGTGGTTTGGCTACTCCGGGACAGGGGGATGGCTACACCTTC; cdr3_aa: CASGLATPGQGDGYTF
d_call: TRBD2; j_call: TRBJ2-7; v_call: TRBV7-2; clone_size: few; cdr3_nt: TGTGCCAGCAGCCTACTTAGCGGGAGGGGCCGGCTCGAGCAGTACTTC; cdr3_aa: CASSLLSGRGRLEQYF
d_call: NA; j_call: TRBJ1-2; v_call: TRBV5-1; clone_size: many; cdr3_nt: TGCGCCAGCAGCTTGGATGTCGGGCTCAACTATGGCTACACCTTC; cdr3_aa: CASSLDVGLNYGYTF
d_call: NA; j_call: TRBJ2-7; v_call: TRBV12-3/TRBV12-4; clone_size: NA; cdr3_nt: TGTGCCAGCAGTTTAGCCCGTCTCTACGAGCAGTACTTC; cdr3_aa: CASSLARLYEQYF
d_call: NA; j_call: TRBJ1-2; v_call: TRBV20-1; clone_size: few; cdr3_nt: TGCAGTGCGAGTGGGAGGGAATGGGTGGATGGCTACACCTTC; cdr3_aa: CSASGREWVDGYTF
d_call: NA; j_call: TRBJ2-1; v_call: TRBV7-9; clone_size: many; cdr3_nt: TGTGCCAGCTCCATCGGGGATGAGCAGTTCTTC; cdr3_aa: CASSIGDEQFF
d_call: TRBD2; j_call: TRBJ2-1; v_call: TRBV13; clone_size: NA; cdr3_nt: TGTGCCAGCAGCCTATGGACTAGCGGGGGGAGAGGGGAGCAGTTCTTC; cdr3_aa: CASSLWTSGGRGEQFF
d_call: NA; j_call: TRBJ2-7; v_call: TRBV4-3; clone_size: many; cdr3_nt: TGCGCCAGCAGCCAAGCTTGGCAGGGGAGTTACGAGCAGTACTTC; cdr3_aa: CASSQAWQGSYEQYF